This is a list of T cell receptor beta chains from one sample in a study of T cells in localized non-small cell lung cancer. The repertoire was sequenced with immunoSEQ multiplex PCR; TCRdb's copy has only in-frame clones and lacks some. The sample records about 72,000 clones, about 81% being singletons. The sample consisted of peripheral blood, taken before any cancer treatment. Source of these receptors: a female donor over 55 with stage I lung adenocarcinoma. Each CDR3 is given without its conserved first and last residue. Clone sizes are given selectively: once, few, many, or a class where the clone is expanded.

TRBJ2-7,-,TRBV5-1,ASSLGAGTYEQY
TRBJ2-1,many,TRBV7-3,ASGTGGNNEQF
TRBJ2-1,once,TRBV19,ATKHEQF
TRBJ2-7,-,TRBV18,ASSPQGDDEQY
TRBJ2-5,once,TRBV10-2,ASRGTSGGQETQY
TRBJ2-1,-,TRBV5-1,ASSLVLIGTGGEQF
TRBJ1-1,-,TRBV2,ASSEALPAGAEAF
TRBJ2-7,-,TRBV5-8,ASSLDRGTPSYEQY
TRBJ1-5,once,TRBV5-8,ASSTGTVGWQPQH
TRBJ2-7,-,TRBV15,ATSRDRASGSYEQY
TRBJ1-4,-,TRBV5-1,ASSLLGSTNEKLF
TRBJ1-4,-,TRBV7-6,ASRDTGRREEKLF
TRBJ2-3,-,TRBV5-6,ASSLVPTSGGPYTDTQY
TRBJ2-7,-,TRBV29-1,SVHAGTSGSYEQY
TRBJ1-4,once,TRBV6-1,ASSDNGASNEKLF
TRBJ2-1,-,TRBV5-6,ASSLSAAGPEQF
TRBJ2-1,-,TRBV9,ASSVQSGARGEQF
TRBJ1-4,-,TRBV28,ASRRRGLTNEKLF
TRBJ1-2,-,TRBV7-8,ASSSQTGTGYGYT
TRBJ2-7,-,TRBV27,ASSFLPRGLADYEQY
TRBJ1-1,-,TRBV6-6,ASRYTGLNTEAF
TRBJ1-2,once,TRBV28,ASSPPRTGYGYT
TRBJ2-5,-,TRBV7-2,ASSLGLAGQGTQY
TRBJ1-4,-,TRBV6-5,ASSTATPTNEKLF
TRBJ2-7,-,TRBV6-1,ASSERLDTGQY
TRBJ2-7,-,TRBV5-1,ASSPSGIPYEQY
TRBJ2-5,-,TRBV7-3,ASSLTPQRAGGRETQY
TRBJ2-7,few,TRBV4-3,ASSQLQGLSYEQY
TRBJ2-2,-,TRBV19,ASSMEGNGFGELF
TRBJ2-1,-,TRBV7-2,ASSPEMGYNEQF
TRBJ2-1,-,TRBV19,ASSTGTINEQF
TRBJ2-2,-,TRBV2,ASSEGQKYTGELF
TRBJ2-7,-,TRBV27,ASRTDRVEEYEQY